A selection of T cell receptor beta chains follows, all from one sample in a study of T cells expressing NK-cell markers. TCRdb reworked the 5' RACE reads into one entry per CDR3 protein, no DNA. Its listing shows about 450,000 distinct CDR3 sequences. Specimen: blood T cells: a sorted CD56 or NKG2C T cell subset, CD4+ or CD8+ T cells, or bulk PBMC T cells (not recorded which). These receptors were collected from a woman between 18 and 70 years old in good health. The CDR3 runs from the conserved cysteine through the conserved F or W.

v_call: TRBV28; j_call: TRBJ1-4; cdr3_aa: CASSSPIEKLFF
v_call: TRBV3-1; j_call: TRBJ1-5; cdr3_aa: CASSQGGQQNQPQHF
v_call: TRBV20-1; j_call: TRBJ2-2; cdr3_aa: CSARGGTYTGELFF
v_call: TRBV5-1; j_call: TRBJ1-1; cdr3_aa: CASSLVAGATEAFF
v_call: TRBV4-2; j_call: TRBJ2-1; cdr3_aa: CASSQMTSGINDEQFF
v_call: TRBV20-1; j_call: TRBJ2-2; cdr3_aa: CSALSGDGGELFF
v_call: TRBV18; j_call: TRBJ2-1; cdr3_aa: CASSLSLAGGNNEQFF
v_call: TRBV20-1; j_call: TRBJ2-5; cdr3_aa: CSATRLAGDGETQYF
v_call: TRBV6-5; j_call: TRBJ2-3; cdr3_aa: CASSYPSSEGDTQYF
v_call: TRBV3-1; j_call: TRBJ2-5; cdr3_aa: CASSNSGGPTETQYF
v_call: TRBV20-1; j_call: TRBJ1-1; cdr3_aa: CSAIGLTNTEAFF
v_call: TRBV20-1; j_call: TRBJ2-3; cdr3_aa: CSAGGGLKITDTQYF
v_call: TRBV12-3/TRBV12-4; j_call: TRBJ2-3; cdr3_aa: CASSLGTGWSHF
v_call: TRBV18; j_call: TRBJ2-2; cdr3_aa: CASSPMEELFF
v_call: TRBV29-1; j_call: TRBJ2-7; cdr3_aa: CSVEVVGRPYEQYF
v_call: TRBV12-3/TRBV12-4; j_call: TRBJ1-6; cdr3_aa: CASTLASWSSYNSPLHF
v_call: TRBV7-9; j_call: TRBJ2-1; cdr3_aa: CASSHPLDASEQFF
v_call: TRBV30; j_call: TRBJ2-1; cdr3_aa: CAWTLDTTVYNEQFF
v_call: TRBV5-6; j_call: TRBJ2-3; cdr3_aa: CASSFRVVTDTQYF
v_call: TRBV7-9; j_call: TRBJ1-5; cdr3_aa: CASSLLDAGGRNQPQHF
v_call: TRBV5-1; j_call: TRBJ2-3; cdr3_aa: CASKLSGDTDTQYF
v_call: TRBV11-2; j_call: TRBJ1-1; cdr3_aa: CASSSGGTEAFF
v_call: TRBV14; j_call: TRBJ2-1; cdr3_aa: CASSQRVGSLVREQFF
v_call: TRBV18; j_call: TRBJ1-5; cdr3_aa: CASSPRQGAGQPQHF
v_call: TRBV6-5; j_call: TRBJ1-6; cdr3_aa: CASSYSSTGNSPLHF
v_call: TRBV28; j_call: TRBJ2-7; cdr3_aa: CASSLPPTYEQYF
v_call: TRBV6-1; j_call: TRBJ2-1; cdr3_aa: CASSRPTGSYNEQFF
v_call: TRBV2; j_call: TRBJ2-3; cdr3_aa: CASSVLGTDTQYF
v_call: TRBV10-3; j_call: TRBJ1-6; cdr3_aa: CAISDTANSPLHF
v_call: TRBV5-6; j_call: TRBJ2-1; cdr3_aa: CASSPGRGEQFF
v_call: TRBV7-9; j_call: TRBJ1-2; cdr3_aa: CASSLETVSGYTF
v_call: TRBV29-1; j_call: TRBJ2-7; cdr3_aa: CSVEDDGLWQYF
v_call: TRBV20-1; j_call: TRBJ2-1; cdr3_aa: CSAIALLNEQFF
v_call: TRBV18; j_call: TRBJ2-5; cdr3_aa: CASSPPPDRGETQYF
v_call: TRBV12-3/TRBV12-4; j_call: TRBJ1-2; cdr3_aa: CASSLAPGDGYTF
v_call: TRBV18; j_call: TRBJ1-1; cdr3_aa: CASSRQGPRTEAFF
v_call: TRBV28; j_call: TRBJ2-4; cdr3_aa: CAINRGHSKNIQYF
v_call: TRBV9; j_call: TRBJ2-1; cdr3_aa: CASSGIAGGEPYNEQFF